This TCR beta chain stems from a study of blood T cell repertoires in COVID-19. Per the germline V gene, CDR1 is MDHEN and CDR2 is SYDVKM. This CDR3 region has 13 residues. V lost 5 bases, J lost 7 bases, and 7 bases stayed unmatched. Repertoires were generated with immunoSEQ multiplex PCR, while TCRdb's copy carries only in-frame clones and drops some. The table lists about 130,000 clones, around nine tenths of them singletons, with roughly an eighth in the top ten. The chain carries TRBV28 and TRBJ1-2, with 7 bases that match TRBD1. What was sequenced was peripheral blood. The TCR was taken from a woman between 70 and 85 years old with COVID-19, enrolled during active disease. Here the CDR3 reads CASSVRQGRGYTF. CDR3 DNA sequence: TGTGCCAGCAGTGTCAGACAGGGTCGTGGCTACACCTTC.